Detailed here is one T cell receptor beta chain. This specimen comes from a study of blood T cell repertoires in COVID-19. Study-wide context: Sites in the United States, Italy and Spain provided acute and convalescent COVID-19 samples. The analysed material was cDNA or gDNA that came from T cells, B-cell-depleted T cells, or PBMCs.

Under the authors' procedure: Amplification from reference gene primers served as the basis for estimated nucleated cell counts. Using immunoSEQ multiplex PCR, the repertoire was profiled, and TCRdb retains in-frame clones only, with some absent. The DNA gave D and trimming, while V, J and clone size come from that table. The sample includes more than 300,000 clones, over 75% of them seen just once. Enrollment of patients from Seattle took place during active infection, with longitudinal follow-up. The CDR3 runs 15 residues. Germline CDR1 is SGHTA and CDR2 is FQGNSA. The V gene lost 1 base and the J gene lost 4 bases, with 13 bases spanning the gap.

The sequence was obtained from a woman aged 25 to 39 with COVID-19, enrolled during active disease. Sequencing was carried out using peripheral blood. V usage is TRBV7-2 and J usage is TRBJ1-2; weak D call: TRBD1 (5 bases). The CDR3 bases are TGTGCCAGCAGCTTAGTTGGTTCGGGGGGCTATGGCTACACCTTC. It codes for CASSLVGSGGYGYTF.